This entry lists 19 T cell receptor beta chains sequenced from one sample in a study of blood T cell repertoires in COVID-19. Some clones are missing from TCRdb's copy, which holds only in-frame ones; the method was immunoSEQ multiplex PCR. The table records 170,000 or so clones, just under 90% of them present only once. Material for sequencing was peripheral blood. The receptors stem from a woman between 65 and 79 years old with COVID-19, enrolled during active disease.

The chain is built from TRBV11-3 and TRBJ2-7; 9 bases line up with TRBD2. This CDR3 region has 14 residues. Losses at the gene ends were 6 bases for V and 2 bases for J; bases not matched to a gene: 5. The germline gives CDR1 SGHNT, CDR2 YENEEA. This CDR3 reads CASRRAGGTYEQYF. Here the CDR3 DNA reads TGTGCCAGCAGAAGAGCGGGAGGAACCTACGAGCAGTACTTC.

The V call is TRBV27, the J call TRBJ1-5, with a tentative D call TRBD1 (5 bases). CDR3 length: 14 residues. V was shortened by 5 bases and J by 7 bases, with 15 bases between the two germline ends. CDR1 is MNHEY, CDR2 SMNVEV, per germline (reference sequence). This chain's CDR3 is CASSRSGSLQPQHF. The CDR3 bases are TGTGCCAGCAGTCGGTCAGGGTCACTGCAGCCCCAGCATTTT.

This chain uses TRBV3-1 (or the pseudogene TRBV3-2) with TRBJ2-7; a possible D gene is TRBD2 (9 bases). This CDR3 comprises 17 residues. With 2 bases removed from V and 7 bases from J, the gap between germline ends came to 24 bases. Germline V gene sequence: CDR1 LGHDT, CDR2 YNNKEL (reference sequence). This CDR3 is CASSQPTGVAGVGEQYF. DNA of the CDR3: TGTGCCAGCAGCCAACCGACAGGGGTAGCGGGAGTGGGAGAGCAGTACTTC.

This chain links TRBV19 with TRBJ1-5; D may be TRBD1 (6 bases). Germline lookup yields CDR1 LNHDA and CDR2 SQIVND (reference sequence). Trimming shortened V by 8 bases and J by 5 bases, and 13 bases separated the two germline ends. The CDR3 extends over 13 amino acids. CDR3 DNA sequence: TGTGCCAGTGATACAGGGCGTTATCAGCCCCAGCATTTT. This encodes CASDTGRYQPQHF.

The chain has TRBV18 and TRBJ2-2, with 12 bases fitting TRBD2. The CDR3 runs to 17 residues. Trimming took 3 bases from V and 5 from J; bases not matched to a gene: 7. CDR1 is KGHSH and CDR2 is LQKENI in the germline V gene. Here the CDR3 reads CASSPTTSGSNTGELFF. The CDR3, as DNA: TGTGCCAGCTCACCCACGACTAGCGGGAGTAATACCGGGGAGCTGTTTTTT.

The rearrangement links TRBV27 to TRBJ2-7; 8 nucleotides line up with TRBD1. Germline V gene sequence: CDR1 MNHEY, CDR2 SMNVEV (reference sequence). CDR3 length equals 17 residues. J gave up 4 bases and V 2 bases, and 13 bases lay outside the gene matches. CDR3 residues: CASSLRSGGAAPYEQYF. The CDR3, as DNA: TGTGCCAGCAGTTTAAGGTCAGGGGGCGCCGCCCCATACGAGCAGTACTTC.

The chain is built from TRBV19 and TRBJ1-2; 7 nucleotides align to TRBD1. V was clipped by 9 bases and J by 3 bases; unmatched bases: 10. The CDR3 covers 14 residues. Looked up from germline, CDR1 is LNHDA and CDR2 is SQIVND (reference sequence). The CDR3 reads CASQSTGTDYGYTF. CDR3 in DNA: TGTGCCAGCCAATCCACCGGGACAGACTATGGCTACACCTTC.

The J gene is TRBJ1-2, the V gene TRBV19; perhaps TRBD1 as D (6 bases). Trimming took 5 bases from V and 8 from J, leaving 12 bases between them. CDR1 LNHDA and CDR2 SQIVND come from the germline V gene (reference sequence). This CDR3 has 12 residues. In nucleotides, the CDR3 is TGTGCCAGTAGTTTTTCCAGGGGCGGCTACACCTTC. Translating gives CASSFSRGGYTF. The full variable domain, its missing parts supplied by reference TRBV19 and TRBJ1-2, is DGGITQSPKYLFRKEGQNVTLSCEQNLNHDAMYWYRQDPGQGLRLIYYSQIVNDFQKGDIAEGYSVSREKKESFPLTVTSAQKNPTAFYLCASSFSRGGYTFGSGTRLTVV.

This chain connects TRBV5-1 to TRBJ2-7; a weak D match, TRBD1 (6 bases). Looked up from germline, CDR1 is SGHRS and CDR2 is YFSETQ. The CDR3 length is 16 residues. The V end was cut by 4 bases, the J end by 0 bases, with 17 bases between. CDR3 protein: CASSTGPGTYSYEQYF. CDR3 DNA: TGCGCCAGCAGCACTGGCCCCGGGACATACTCCTACGAGCAGTACTTC.

This clone was observed a few times. The chain has TRBV7-2 and TRBJ2-1; D ambiguous. The ends were cut back, 1 base at V and 4 bases at J, with 14 bases in the middle. Germline loops: CDR1 SGHTA, CDR2 FQGNSA. The CDR3 spans 16 residues. The DNA of the CDR3 is TGTGCCAGCAGCTTAGATTCGCCGTCACGGTACAATGAGCAGTTCTTC. This encodes CASSLDSPSRYNEQFF.

The table lists this clone with a few counts. The chain joins TRBV6-2 or TRBV6-3 to TRBJ1-4, with D hard to call. The CDR3 contains 14 residues. V dropped 3 bases and J dropped 0 bases, with 5 bases sitting between them. Germline assignment: CDR1 MNHEY and CDR2 SVGEGT. The CDR3 loop is CASSYLTTNEKLFF. For the CDR3, the DNA is TGTGCCAGCAGTTATCTTACAACTAATGAAAAACTGTTTTTT.

V usage is TRBV7-6 and J usage is TRBJ2-1; 8 nucleotides line up with TRBD1. V gave up 1 base and J gave up 6 bases; unmatched junction bases: 2. There are 14 residues in the CDR3. Germline V gene sequence: CDR1 SGHVS, CDR2 FNYEAQ. The CDR3: CASSLVQGANEQFF. The CDR3 nucleotides are TGTGCCAGCAGCTTAGTTCAGGGGGCCAATGAGCAGTTCTTC. Full variable domain (remainder filled in from reference TRBV7-6 and TRBJ2-1): GAGVSQSPRYKVTKRGQDVALRCDPISGHVSLYWYRQALGQGPEFLTYFNYEAQQDKSGLPNDRFSAERPEGSISTLTIQRTEQRDSAMYRCASSLVQGANEQFFGPGTRLTVL.

This chain links TRBV19 with TRBJ2-5, with D possibly being TRBD2 (6 bases). This CDR3 comprises 14 residues. V lost 5 bases to trimming and J lost 6 bases, with 16 bases between them. CDR1 LNHDA and CDR2 SQIVND come from the germline V gene (reference sequence). CDR3 amino acids: CASSPQLAVQTQYF. Written as DNA, the CDR3 is TGTGCCAGTAGTCCGCAACTAGCAGTCCAGACCCAGTACTTC.

V gene TRBV6-5 combines with J gene TRBJ1-5; D unresolved. Germline CDR1 MNHEY, CDR2 SVGAGI. This CDR3 has 16 amino acids. V shed 2 bases and J shed 6 bases, with 17 bases lying between them. The chain's CDR3 is CASSYAGPGGGQPQHF. The CDR3 DNA reads as TGTGCCAGCAGTTACGCGGGCCCTGGAGGTGGTCAGCCCCAGCATTTT.

This chain links TRBV2 with TRBJ2-5, with TRBD2 identical over 8 bases. J gave up 2 bases and V 4 bases, and 6 bases lay outside the gene matches. CDR3 length: 15 amino acids. The germline CDR1 and CDR2 sequences are SNHLY and FYNNEI. The CDR3 spells CASSAASGLQETQYF. The CDR3 DNA is TGTGCCAGCAGTGCCGCTAGCGGGTTACAAGAGACCCAGTACTTC.

This clone was seen a single time. The J gene is TRBJ2-2, the V gene TRBV7-3; TRBD1 is a possible D gene (6 bases). V was trimmed by 5 bases and J by 0 bases, leaving 10 bases between them. CDR3 length equals 15 residues. Germline-derived CDR1 and CDR2 are SGHTA and FQGTGA. CDR3 nucleotides: TGTGCCAGCAGCCAGAGGACAGCGAACACCGGGGAGCTGTTTTTT. Its protein is CASSQRTANTGELFF.

The chain has TRBV28 and TRBJ2-2, with 8 bases lining up with TRBD1. Trimming removed 2 bases from V and 7 bases from J; junction bases left unmatched: 6. CDR1 is MDHEN and CDR2 is SYDVKM in the germline V gene. This CDR3 is 15 amino acids long. The CDR3: CASSLMDRVVGELFF. The CDR3, as DNA: TGTGCCAGCAGTTTAATGGACAGGGTTGTCGGGGAGCTGTTTTTT. The full variable domain, rest sourced from reference TRBV28 and TRBJ2-2, is DVKVTQSSRYLVKRTGEKVFLECVQDMDHENMFWYRQDPGLGLRLIYFSYDVKMKEKGDIPEGYSVSREKKERFSLILESASTNQTSMYLCASSLMDRVVGELFFGEGSRLTVL.

The rearrangement uses TRBV29-1 and TRBJ1-1, with TRBD1 identical over 7 bases. V shed 7 bases and J 1 base; nucleotides not matched to a gene: 6. Germline CDR1 reads SQVTM; CDR2 reads ANQGSEA. The CDR3 runs 13 residues. The CDR3 sequence is CSGETGPNTEAFF. The CDR3 region has the DNA TGCAGCGGGGAGACAGGGCCGAACACTGAAGCTTTCTTT. Full variable domain (missing parts from reference TRBV29-1 and TRBJ1-1): SAVISQKPSRDICQRGTSLTIQCQVDSQVTMMFWYRQQPGQSLTLIATANQGSEATYESGFVIDKFPISRPNLTFSTLTVSNMSPEDSSIYLCSGETGPNTEAFFGQGTRLTVV.

This clone was seen more than once but under ten times. J is TRBJ2-4 and V is TRBV3-1 (or the pseudogene TRBV3-2), with D perhaps TRBD1 (6 bases). The V end lost 0 bases, the J end lost 9 bases, and 15 bases lay between the germline ends. The CDR3 has 15 residues. Germline loops: CDR1 LGHDT, CDR2 YNNKEL (reference sequence). The CDR3 DNA follows: TGTGCCAGCAGCCAAGACGTACAGGGCTGGGGCATTCAGTACTTC. Amino acids: CASSQDVQGWGIQYF.